This paragraph reports one TCR beta chain. The sample is drawn from a study of blood T cell repertoires in COVID-19. This CDR3 contains 12 residues. CDR1 and CDR2 (germline): MNHEY, SVGAGI. Trimming pared 6 bases from V and 6 bases from J, leaving 10 bases between. Only in-frame clones appear in the TCRdb table, and some are missing; sequencing was by immunoSEQ multiplex PCR. This table has 450,000 or so clones, less than 95% appearing once. This sequence was found in a man between 18 and 35 years old who had recovered from COVID-19. The sample taken for sequencing was PBMCs or T cells enriched from blood (not recorded which). The rearrangement uses TRBV6-5 and TRBJ2-3; D gene ambiguous. CDR3 amino acids: CASRAPVDTQYF. The CDR3 DNA reads TGTGCCAGCAGGGCACCCGTGGATACGCAGTATTTT.